This T cell receptor (beta chain) came from a study of cytomegalovirus exposure and HLA in healthy donors. At the level of the study: Genotyping showed less than 85% of approximately 430 donors falling in the Caucasian-associated ancestry cluster.

The PCR made use of 60 Vbeta and 13 Jbeta primers. This table comes from immunoSEQ multiplex PCR, and its TCRdb copy is limited to in-frame clones, with some not included. The profile shows 160,000 or so clones, roughly 79% of them singletons. Study outcomes and limitations: TRBV6-2, TRBV6-3 and some other V segments were excluded as indistinguishable. A few chains tied to CMV proved CMV antigen-specific in vitro. Roughly even sequencing depth across donors was the assumption behind the presence/absence analyses.

A remark on this clone: The antigen is unknown.

The CDR3 sequence is 17 residues long. V trimming: 1 base; J trimming: 3 bases; junction bases outside the gene matches: 8. Germline CDR1 is SGHAT and CDR2 is FQNNGV. This clonotype was sampled from a woman in her thirties or forties in good health and CMV-seronegative. Specimen: PBMCs. V gene TRBV11-2 combines with J gene TRBJ1-2, with 10 bases lining up with TRBD1. CDR3 loop: CASSLGAGQGVHYGYTF. As DNA, the CDR3 is TGTGCCAGCAGCTTAGGTGCCGGACAGGGGGTACACTATGGCTACACCTTC.